This section outlines one TCR beta chain sequence together with its context. The repertoire was sequenced with immunoSEQ multiplex PCR; TCRdb's copy has only in-frame clones and lacks some. Among tens of thousands of clones listed, 94% were seen once. The entry originates in a study of T cell changes during pregnancy in multiple sclerosis. Unmatched junction bases numbered 7, after V lost 2 bases and J lost 2 bases. This CDR3 has 16 amino acids. Germline V gene lookup returns CDR1 SGDLS and CDR2 YYNGEE. The source material was peripheral blood, sampled in the third trimester of pregnancy. V and J are TRBV9 and TRBJ2-3, with TRBD2 matching over 8 bases. The sequence came from a female donor with multiple sclerosis, enrolled in a pregnancy study. As DNA, the CDR3 is TGTGCCAGCAGCGTCGAAGCGGGGGCGCTCACAGATACGCAGTATTTT. This encodes CASSVEAGALTDTQYF.